Shown below are 25 T cell receptor beta chains from a single sample sequenced in a study of a mutant IDH1 vaccine in newly diagnosed glioma. Their antigens remain unidentified. Regarding time point: week 11, during vaccination. Mutant IDH1 20-mer peptide, at 300 ug, made up each vaccine dose, with topical imiquimod. Clones were read by immunoSEQ multiplex PCR, and TCRdb kept only the in-frame ones, dropping some. The sample yields around 120,000 clones, over 75% seen once. The sample in question was PBMCs, obtained from a glioma patient whose treatment included an IDH1 peptide vaccine. The receptor set was obtained from a man aged 40-49 years with glioma.

The table lists this clone with a count of one. The J gene is TRBJ2-7, the V gene TRBV6-5; TRBD1 agrees at 8 bases. Germline assignment: CDR1 MNHEY and CDR2 SVGAGI. V lost 0 bases and J lost 9; bases outside the gene matches: 4. CDR3 length equals 13 residues. This CDR3 reads CASSYSTGDPQYF. The CDR3 region has the DNA TGTGCCAGCAGTTACTCGACAGGGGATCCGCAGTACTTC.

The chain carries TRBV30 and TRBJ1-3, with D perhaps matching TRBD1 (5 bases). Germline assignment: CDR1 GTSNPN and CDR2 SVGIG (reference sequence). V shed 2 bases and J shed 0 bases, with 14 bases lying between them. The CDR3 sequence is 16 residues long. The CDR3 reads CAWSRQRGISGNTIYF. The CDR3 nucleotides are TGTGCCTGGAGTAGACAGAGGGGTATCTCTGGAAACACCATATATTTT.

The chain has TRBV18 and TRBJ1-3, with D possibly TRBD1 on 6 matching bases. The CDR3 is 14 residues long. The germline V gene has CDR1 KGHSH and CDR2 LQKENI. V shed 3 bases and J shed 2 bases, with 8 bases lying between them. The CDR3 here is CASSPGTTGNTIYF. For the CDR3, the DNA is TGTGCCAGCTCACCTGGGACAACTGGAAACACCATATATTTT. Variable domain in full (rest from reference TRBV18 and TRBJ1-3): NAGVMQNPRHLVRRRGQEARLRCSPMKGHSHVYWYRQLPEEGLKFMVYLQKENIIDESGMPKERFSAEFPKEGPSILRIQQVVRGDSAAYFCASSPGTTGNTIYFGEGSWLTVV.

This clone appeared many times. The genes are TRBV27 and TRBJ2-1; D is perhaps TRBD2 (5 bases). This CDR3 region has 16 residues. Germline-derived CDR1 and CDR2 are MNHEY and SMNVEV (reference sequence). Between the trimmed V and J ends, which lost 1 base and 1 base, there was a span of 11 bases. The CDR3 nucleotides are TGTGCCAGCAGTTTATTCCCTAGCTTTTCCTACAATGAGCAGTTCTTC. This encodes CASSLFPSFSYNEQFF.

The chain employs TRBV15 and TRBJ2-1; no clear D. V shed 0 bases and J shed 7 bases, with 7 bases lying between them. CDR1 LNHNV and CDR2 YYDKDF come from the germline V gene (reference sequence). The CDR3 covers 13 residues. CDR3 coding DNA: TGTGCCACCAGCAGAGAACGGCTGAATGAGCAGTTCTTC. Its translation is CATSRERLNEQFF.

The chain carries TRBV5-1 and TRBJ2-7; D is possibly TRBD1 (5 bases). This CDR3 contains 14 residues. From germline, CDR1 is SGHRS and CDR2 YFSETQ. Trimming left V 0 bases short and J 4 bases short, with 11 bases between. Here the CDR3 DNA reads TGCGCCAGCAGCTTGGGGGGCCTTGGGTACGAGCAGTACTTC. This gives the protein CASSLGGLGYEQYF.

This chain joins TRBV11-2 and TRBJ2-5; 12 positions match TRBD2. Germline values: CDR1 SGHAT, CDR2 FQNNGV. CDR3 size: 15 residues. J lost 6 bases, V lost 2 bases, and 4 bases had no gene match. In DNA form, the CDR3 reads TGTGCCAGCAGCTTAAGACTAGCGGGAGTAAAGACCCAGTACTTC. Translating gives CASSLRLAGVKTQYF.

J is TRBJ1-6 and V is TRBV5-1; 9 bases align to TRBD1. This CDR3 is built from 16 residues. Germline V lookup: CDR1 SGHRS, CDR2 YFSETQ. With 4 bases clipped from V and 14 bases from J, the junction kept 16 bases outside the gene matches. The CDR3 loop reads CASSKSGQGSFESLHF. DNA for the CDR3: TGCGCCAGCAGCAAATCTGGACAGGGGTCCTTCGAGTCCCTCCACTTT.

The chain employs TRBV7-8 and TRBJ1-1; 7 positions agree with TRBD1. The CDR3 is 17 amino acids. J was trimmed by 2 bases and V by 1 base; bases with no gene match: 10. The germline CDR1 and CDR2 sequences are SGHVS and FQNEAQ. This CDR3 is CASSLGRGLPTNTEAFF. The CDR3 DNA reads TGTGCCAGCAGCTTAGGGAGGGGGCTTCCAACTAACACTGAAGCTTTCTTT.

This clone was found once. V usage is TRBV5-4 and J usage is TRBJ1-2, with a possible D match to TRBD1 (5 bases). The V gene's germline CDR1 is SGHNT and CDR2 YYREEE (reference sequence). The CDR3 is made up of 12 amino acids. V shed 5 bases and J shed 4 bases, with 9 bases lying between them. The CDR3 bases are TGTGCCAGCAGGGTAGGGGCCTATGGCTACACCTTC. As protein: CASRVGAYGYTF.

A single count supports this clone. The J gene is TRBJ2-7, the V gene TRBV19, with TRBD1 matching 8 bases. Losses at the gene ends were 8 bases for V and 5 bases for J; bases not matched to a gene: 8. The CDR3 is 13 residues long. Germline V gene data show CDR1 as LNHDA and CDR2 as SQIVND (reference sequence). CDR3 in amino acids: CASRETGAHEQYF. The CDR3 DNA is TGTGCCAGTCGGGAGACAGGGGCCCACGAGCAGTACTTC.

This chain uses TRBV5-4 with TRBJ2-3, with 8 bases fitting TRBD2. The CDR3 sequence is 13 residues long. The germline gives CDR1 SGHNT, CDR2 YYREEE (reference sequence). V gave up 2 bases and J gave up 14 bases; unmatched junction bases: 10. CDR3 sequence reads: CASSFNERGYRYF. DNA for the CDR3: TGTGCCAGCAGCTTTAACGAGCGGGGGTATAGGTATTTT.

V is TRBV9 and J is TRBJ2-1; tentative D call: TRBD2 (6 bases). The CDR3 is made up of 14 amino acids. Trimming stripped 0 bases from V and 3 bases from J, with 7 bases between. Germline-derived CDR1 and CDR2 are SGDLS and YYNGEE. The CDR3 DNA is TGTGCCAGCAGCGTAGAGGGACTCTACAATGAGCAGTTCTTC. Its protein product is CASSVEGLYNEQFF.

The chain couples TRBV7-9 to TRBJ2-1, with 11 positions matching TRBD2. V shed 1 base, J shed 7 bases, and the junction held 12 bases outside the gene matches. CDR1 SEHNR and CDR2 FQNEAQ come from the germline V gene (reference sequence). The CDR3 is 18 amino acids. This CDR3 is CASSLDLNSGRAGNEQFF. The CDR3 bases are TGTGCCAGCAGCTTAGACCTAAATAGCGGGAGGGCCGGAAATGAGCAGTTCTTC.

The chain joins TRBV7-9 to TRBJ1-3; the D gene is possibly TRBD1 (6 bases). The length of the CDR3 is 17 residues. In germline, CDR1 is SEHNR, CDR2 FQNEAQ (reference sequence). V was pared by 5 bases and J by 0 bases, with 17 bases between. CDR3 nucleotides: TGTGCCAGCAGCCCTCTTGGGGGCTCCTTCTCTGGAAACACCATATATTTT. This codes for CASSPLGGSFSGNTIYF.

The chain couples TRBV2 to TRBJ2-7, with 7 bases identical to TRBD2. The CDR3 consists of 12 residues. Looked up from germline, CDR1 is SNHLY and CDR2 is FYNNEI. The trim removed 8 bases at V and 6 bases at J, leaving 7 bases unmatched. The CDR3 bases are TGTGCCAGCCGGGACTACCGGCTCGAGCAGTACTTC. Its translation is CASRDYRLEQYF.

The V gene is TRBV12-5, the J gene TRBJ1-2, with D uncertain. CDR1 and CDR2 (germline): LGHNT, FRNRAP. CDR3 length: 18 amino acids. V lost 1 base and J lost 0, with 18 bases in between. The CDR3 protein is CASGLAVGNSQANYGYTF. The DNA of the CDR3 is TGTGCTAGTGGTTTGGCCGTGGGGAACAGCCAGGCTAACTATGGCTACACCTTC. The variable domain in full, with the rest retrieved from reference TRBV12-5 and TRBJ1-2, is DARVTQTPRHKVTEMGQEVTMRCQPILGHNTVFWYRQTMMQGLELLAYFRNRAPLDDSGMPKDRFSAEMPDATLATLKIQPSEPRDSAVYFCASGLAVGNSQANYGYTFGSGTRLTVV.

The gene calls are TRBV5-4 and TRBJ2-1; TRBD1 matches 7 bases. This CDR3 comprises 15 residues. Losses at the gene ends were 4 bases for V and 5 bases for J; bases not matched to a gene: 9. Germline V gives CDR1 SGHNT, CDR2 YYREEE (reference sequence). The CDR3 DNA reads TGTGCCAGCAGCCTTGACAGGGATGGAGACAATGAGCAGTTCTTC. Protein product: CASSLDRDGDNEQFF.

The rearrangement joins TRBV11-2 to TRBJ2-2; D is undetermined. CDR3 length equals 15 residues. Trimming pared 5 bases from V and 4 bases from J, leaving 14 bases between. Per the germline V gene, CDR1 is SGHAT and CDR2 is FQNNGV. CDR3 coding DNA: TGTGCCAGCAGCCTCTTGGGTGGTGTCACCGGGGAGCTGTTTTTT. It encodes CASSLLGGVTGELFF.

The chain couples TRBV19 to TRBJ1-5; tentative D call: TRBD1 (5 bases). The CDR3 totals 18 residues. V lost 4 bases and J lost 0, with 19 bases in between. Looked up from germline, CDR1 is LNHDA and CDR2 is SQIVND (reference sequence). This CDR3 is CASSKEARVGYSNQPQHF. The CDR3 nucleotides read TGTGCCAGTAGTAAGGAAGCCAGGGTAGGATATAGCAATCAGCCCCAGCATTTT.

The rearrangement joins TRBV10-1 to TRBJ1-1; the D is unclear. Germline CDR1 reads WNHNN; CDR2 reads SYGVQD (reference sequence). The CDR3 runs to 14 residues. V was clipped by 0 bases and J by 1 base, with 6 bases between them. The CDR3 loop is CASSESGQNTEAFF. CDR3 nucleotide sequence: TGCGCCAGCAGTGAGTCGGGTCAGAACACTGAAGCTTTCTTT.

The chain is built from TRBV7-2 and TRBJ1-3, with D possibly being TRBD1 (5 bases). Trimming shortened V by 5 bases and J by 4 bases, and 18 bases separated the two germline ends. Germline loops: CDR1 SGHTA, CDR2 FQGNSA. There are 16 residues in the CDR3. The CDR3 nucleotides are TGTGCCAGCAGCCCAGCGGGGCCAGGTACAGGAAACACCATATATTTT. Translated, it gives CASSPAGPGTGNTIYF.

V is TRBV5-1 and J is TRBJ1-1, with D unclear. V lost 1 base and J lost 1, with 5 bases in between. The CDR3 is 13 residues long. Germline loops: CDR1 SGHRS, CDR2 YFSETQ. CDR3 nucleotide sequence: TGCGCCAGCAGCTTGAGGGAGAACACTGAAGCTTTCTTT. Residues: CASSLRENTEAFF.

The chain links TRBV4-1 to TRBJ1-4; a weak D match, TRBD1 (5 bases). Germline V lookup: CDR1 MGHRA, CDR2 YSYEKL. The CDR3 runs 15 residues. Trimming shortened V by 0 bases and J by 3 bases, and 8 bases separated the two germline ends. The CDR3 bases are TGCGCCAGCAGCCAAGAAACAGGATCTAATGAAAAACTGTTTTTT. Residues: CASSQETGSNEKLFF.

The V call is TRBV28, the J call TRBJ2-4; D is ambiguous. Germline V gene lookup returns CDR1 MDHEN and CDR2 SYDVKM. Between the trimmed V and J ends, which lost 11 bases and 0 bases, there was a span of 11 bases. CDR3 length: 13 amino acids. The CDR3 here is CASYGIAKNIQYF. CDR3 DNA sequence: TGTGCCTCCTACGGAATAGCCAAAAACATTCAGTACTTC.